This is a list of T cell receptor beta chains from one sample in a study of spatial heterogeneity in lung cancer. TCRdb analysed the 5' RACE reads with MiXCR anew, one entry per CDR3 protein. The table includes about 94,000 distinct CDR3 sequences, 19% detected once. The material sequenced was PBMCs, taken at follow-up. All receptors derive from a male donor with early-stage non-small cell lung cancer. CDR3s include the opening cysteine and the closing phenylalanine or tryptophan. A D gene is named only where the DNA matches it firmly. The size field is filled for only some rows; it gives once, few, many or a size class.

CASSHGSFYEQYF,TGTGCCAGCAGCCACGGGTCTTTCTACGAGCAGTACTTC,TRBV6-6,.,few,TRBJ2-7
CASSQERLQEQFF,TGTGCCAGCAGCCAAGAGCGGCTTCAGGAGCAGTTCTTC,TRBV3-1,.,.,TRBJ2-1
CASSGTGLGRSEEQYF,TGTGCCAGCAGCGGTACGGGACTAGGACGCTCTGAAGAGCAGTACTTC,TRBV7-2,TRBD2,few,TRBJ2-7
CASSQQGTGQPQHF,TGTGCCAGCAGTCAACAGGGAACGGGTCAGCCCCAGCATTTT,TRBV6-5,.,once,TRBJ1-5
CASSVPGRPSSGNTIYF,TGTGCCAGCAGCGTCCCGGGACGGCCAAGCTCTGGAAACACCATATATTTT,TRBV7-3,.,.,TRBJ1-3
CASSPGVFGEQYF,TGTGCCAGCTCCCCAGGGGTTTTCGGCGAGCAGTACTTC,TRBV18,.,.,TRBJ2-7
CASSVDWTGGYYGYTF,TGTGCCAGCAGCGTTGACTGGACAGGGGGCTACTATGGCTACACCTTC,TRBV9,TRBD1,few,TRBJ1-2
CASSFGTGVQETQYF,TGTGCCAGCAGCTTTGGGACAGGGGTTCAAGAGACCCAGTACTTC,TRBV7-7,TRBD1,many,TRBJ2-5
CASSLPGLALNTQYF,TGTGCCAGCAGCTTACCGGGACTAGCGCTCAATACGCAGTATTTT,TRBV7-2,TRBD2,few,TRBJ2-3
CASSHRGPYYEQYF,TGTGCCAGTAGCCACAGGGGGCCTTATTACGAGCAGTACTTC,TRBV19,TRBD1,many,TRBJ2-7
CASSYSSSGGVGGELFF,TGTGCCAGCAGTTACTCGAGTAGCGGGGGTGTTGGCGGGGAGCTGTTTTTT,TRBV6-5,TRBD2,few,TRBJ2-2
CASSLQGFTDTQYF,TGTGCCAGCAGTCTACAGGGGTTCACAGATACGCAGTATTTT,TRBV27,TRBD1,many,TRBJ2-3
CASSQGLAGFGEQYF,TGCGCCAGCAGCCAAGGACTAGCGGGATTTGGCGAGCAGTACTTC,TRBV4-1,TRBD2,few,TRBJ2-7
CSANRVGYGYTF,TGCAGTGCTAACAGGGTTGGCTATGGCTACACCTTC,TRBV20-1,.,few,TRBJ1-2
CASSLDYRVAGANVLTF,TGTGCCAGCAGCTTAGATTATCGGGTGGCTGGGGCCAACGTCCTGACTTTC,TRBV7-2,.,few,TRBJ2-6
CASSQVSTLQETQYF,TGTGCCAGCAGCCAAGTGTCGACTCTTCAAGAGACCCAGTACTTC,TRBV3-1,.,few,TRBJ2-5
CASSPSFTEAFF,TGTGCCAGCAGCCCCTCTTTTACTGAAGCTTTCTTT,TRBV7-9,.,few,TRBJ1-1
CASSLRDTDDTEAFF,TGTGCCAGCAGCTTAAGGGACACCGATGACACTGAAGCTTTCTTT,TRBV7-2,.,.,TRBJ1-1
CSVLYREKLFF,TGCAGCGTCCTGTACAGGGAGAAGTTGTTTTTT,TRBV29-1,.,.,TRBJ1-4
CASSLWGDPNYGYTF,TGTGCCAGCAGCTTATGGGGAGATCCTAACTATGGCTACACCTTC,TRBV7-2,.,.,TRBJ1-2
CASSSGTSGEQFF,TGTGCCAGCAGCTCCGGCACTAGCGGCGAGCAGTTCTTC,TRBV7-9,TRBD2,.,TRBJ2-1
CASSLSPPINYGYTF,TGTGCCAGCAGTTTATCCCCCCCGATTAACTATGGCTACACCTTC,TRBV28,.,.,TRBJ1-2
CASSWEGSGSNEQFF,TGTGCCAGCAGCTGGGAGGGTAGCGGGAGTAATGAGCAGTTCTTC,TRBV6-1,TRBD2,many,TRBJ2-1
CASSQAGTGPNIQYF,TGTGCCAGCAGCCAAGCCGGGACAGGGCCAAACATTCAGTACTTC,TRBV4-2,TRBD1,.,TRBJ2-4
CASSAGPRDRDSYGYTF,TGTGCCAGCAGCGCTGGCCCCCGGGACAGGGACTCGTATGGCTACACCTTC,TRBV11-2,TRBD1,few,TRBJ1-2
CSAPDSTEAFF,TGCAGTGCCCCGGACAGCACTGAAGCTTTCTTT,TRBV20-1,.,.,TRBJ1-1
CASSVSSGSAYEQYF,TGTGCCAGCAGCGTCTCTAGCGGGAGTGCCTACGAGCAGTACTTC,TRBV7-2,TRBD2,few,TRBJ2-7
CASSSGQTSTDTQYF,TGTGCCAGCAGTTCGGGACAAACCAGCACAGATACGCAGTATTTT,TRBV6-5,.,.,TRBJ2-3
CATSDTGTVQETQYF,TGTGCCACCAGTGATACAGGGACAGTCCAAGAGACCCAGTACTTC,TRBV24-1,TRBD1,.,TRBJ2-5
CASSSGAGGPSDIQYF,TGTGCCAGCAGCTCGGGAGCGGGAGGGCCATCAGACATTCAGTACTTC,TRBV7-9,TRBD2,.,TRBJ2-4
CSAMTGRTDTEAFF,TGCAGTGCTATGACAGGCCGGACGGACACTGAAGCTTTCTTT,TRBV20-1,.,few,TRBJ1-1
CATSRTSTGRDEQFF,TGTGCCACCAGTAGGACCTCAACAGGGCGCGATGAGCAGTTCTTC,TRBV24-1,.,few,TRBJ2-1
CSAAGEWEDTEAFF,TGCAGTGCTGCTGGGGAATGGGAAGACACTGAAGCTTTCTTT,TRBV20-1,.,few,TRBJ1-1
CASSREGGGGYTF,TGTGCCAGCAGCCGTGAGGGGGGCGGAGGCTACACCTTC,TRBV4-2,.,few,TRBJ1-2
CASSFSGQGRNEQYF,TGTGCCAGCAGCTTTTCTGGACAGGGAAGGAACGAGCAGTACTTC,TRBV13,TRBD1,.,TRBJ2-7
CASSRGGDIQYF,TGTGCCAGCAGTCGGGGGGGAGACATTCAGTACTTC,TRBV27,TRBD2,.,TRBJ2-4
CASSVVPSGGGADTQYF,TGTGCCAGCAGCGTAGTCCCTAGCGGGGGGGGAGCAGATACGCAGTATTTT,TRBV9,TRBD2,.,TRBJ2-3
CASSVGTMNTEAFF,TGTGCCAGCAGCGTAGGTACCATGAACACTGAAGCTTTCTTT,TRBV9,.,many,TRBJ1-1
CASSVAYSSGDEQYF,TGTGCCAGCAGCGTAGCTTATTCTAGCGGCGACGAGCAGTACTTC,TRBV9,TRBD2,few,TRBJ2-7
CASTLDRVETQYF,TGTGCCAGCACCTTAGACAGGGTAGAGACCCAGTACTTC,TRBV7-2,TRBD1,few,TRBJ2-5
CSATSGGAGNEQFF,TGCAGTGCTACTAGCGGGGGGGCCGGGAATGAGCAGTTCTTC,TRBV20-1,TRBD2,.,TRBJ2-1
CASKSSAGYQPQHF,TGTGCCAGTAAGAGTAGTGCGGGATATCAGCCCCAGCATTTT,TRBV19,.,.,TRBJ1-5
CASSEITGARDTQYF,TGTGCCAGCAGTGAAATAACGGGGGCTAGAGATACGCAGTATTTT,TRBV25-1,.,.,TRBJ2-3
CASSSRTSGATGELFF,TGTGCCAGCAGCTCTAGGACTAGCGGGGCGACCGGGGAGCTGTTTTTT,TRBV5-4,TRBD2,.,TRBJ2-2
CASSRRDSSRTQYF,TGTGCCAGCAGTCGACGGGACAGCTCGCGGACCCAGTACTTC,TRBV2,TRBD1,few,TRBJ2-5
CASSPLPSSYNEQFF,TGTGCCAGCAGTCCACTCCCGAGCTCCTACAATGAGCAGTTCTTC,TRBV12-3/TRBV12-4,.,many,TRBJ2-1
CASSLVSGRTEAFF,TGCGCCAGCAGCTTGGTAAGCGGGAGGACTGAAGCTTTCTTT,TRBV5-1,.,.,TRBJ1-1
CASSRQGIVGAFF,TGTGCCAGCAGTAGACAGGGGATCGTGGGAGCTTTCTTT,TRBV6-5,TRBD1,.,TRBJ1-1
CASSLAPLNQPQHF,TGCGCCAGCAGCTTGGCCCCCCTCAATCAGCCCCAGCATTTT,TRBV5-1,.,.,TRBJ1-5
CASSYGQGGPDTQYF,TGTGCCAGCAGTTACGGGCAGGGTGGCCCAGATACGCAGTATTTT,TRBV6-5,.,few,TRBJ2-3
CSASIRYGANEQFF,TGCAGTGCTAGTATTCGGTACGGAGCCAATGAGCAGTTCTTC,TRBV20-1,.,few,TRBJ2-1
CASSSIRDTFYEQYF,TGTGCCAGCAGCTCGATCCGGGACACCTTCTACGAGCAGTACTTC,TRBV11-2,.,.,TRBJ2-7
CASSIFRGEKLFF,TGTGCCAGTAGTATTTTTCGGGGTGAAAAACTGTTTTTT,TRBV19,.,.,TRBJ1-4
CASSSMQGRGPGELFF,TGTGCCAGCAGTTCTATGCAGGGACGAGGACCCGGGGAGCTGTTTTTT,TRBV25-1,.,.,TRBJ2-2
CASSPPGRGLYGYTF,TGTGCCAGCAGCCCTCCGGGACGAGGCCTCTATGGCTACACCTTC,TRBV3-2,.,.,TRBJ1-2